This T cell receptor (beta chain) was sequenced in a study of cytomegalovirus exposure and HLA in healthy donors (dated by TCRdb to about 2017). Background for the entire study: An earlier analysis of a few hundred of the donors reported roughly 300 Gb of sequence data and around 120 million unique TCR beta sequences obtained from 150 million to 200 million T cells. An early release covering roughly 640 HLA-typed donors comprised approximately 290 gigabases of sequencing data and around 80 million unique TCR sequences. Among the roughly 400 genotyped donors, around 81% belonged to the genetic ancestry cluster associated with self-reported Caucasian donors. The study aimed to test whether cataloging public T cell receptors could reveal signatures of past pathogen exposure. The study used immunosequencing to profile the T cell repertoires of approximately 630 subjects and linked those repertoires to cytomegalovirus serostatus. A separate validation cohort of more than 100 different subjects was used in addition to the approximately 700-subject first cohort. To predict cytomegalovirus infection status, the study brought together high-throughput TCR immunosequencing, statistical association of individual TCRs with disease status, and machine learning. A later analysis re-analyzed previously published TCR beta repertoires from 550 to 700 donors and added high-resolution HLA genotyping to study TCR occurrence patterns. In the later analysis, no new phenotypic data were used to find candidate immune exposures; instead, reliance was placed on TCR beta sequences and their occurrence across donors. In an earlier analysis of around 540 of the donors, high-throughput TCR beta sequencing was used to judge whether each TCR beta V gene segment behaved as functional or pseudogenic. Donor age, sex, ethnicity and CMV serostatus were collected together with the repertoire data. A later genetic analysis took genome-wide SNP genotypes for about three fifths of the 666 donors and used that subset as a discovery cohort. All discovery cohort repertoires had been generated using a single sequencing platform. Both class I and class II loci were covered by HLA typing, at four-digit resolution. Typing coverage differed by locus: A, B, C, DRB1 and DQB1 were typed in roughly 629-630 donors, DQA1 in 522, DPA1 in 606, and DPB1 in around 490. About five DR-DQ haplotypes were treated as single units for association and clustering because of strong linkage in the cohort. Among almost 400 genotyped donors of the cohort, an average of around 240,000 unique TCR beta nucleotide sequences were sequenced per donor, about a sixth of them non-productive.

The cohort consisted of approximately 670 healthy bone marrow donors. All cohort members were sampled while nominally healthy, although unrecorded immune exposures were likely present. The donor was CMV seronegative and was included in the group of a few hundred seronegative cohort members. Every donor gave a peripheral blood sample, and the peripheral blood mononuclear cells from that sample were used for TCR beta sequencing. Genomic DNA extraction from the blood cell samples was performed with the Qiagen DNeasy Blood Extraction Kit. Library generation was performed with the immunoSEQ multiplex PCR assay. A mixture of 60 forward primers for TCR Vbeta segments and 13 reverse primers for TCR Jbeta segments was used in the multiplex PCR. Amplification of the CDR3 region of rearranged TCR beta genes was performed with a multiplex PCR assay on genomic DNA. The amplified TCR beta libraries were sequenced on the Illumina HiSeq System as 87-base-pair reads. The paper's processing steps were these. In a later analysis, roughly 80 million unique TCR beta chains were counted across the approximately 640 repertoires, and roughly 11 million of these chains were shared by at least two donors. Raw reads were error-corrected and collapsed into unique sequences by a nearest-neighbor algorithm in which closely related sequences were merged to remove PCR and sequencing errors. To assign V, D and J gene segments, CDR3 sequences were aligned to IMGT reference sequences. Each retained sequence needed at least a six-nucleotide match to both a V gene segment and a J gene segment. Rearrangements were classified as productive when the CDR3 lacked stop codons and remained in frame with V and J, and all other rearrangements were classified as non-productive. CDR3 was defined by IMGT convention, running from the second conserved V-encoded cysteine to the conserved J-encoded phenylalanine. In an earlier analysis of just under 600 of the donors, sequences lacking an unambiguous match to a single V gene segment were excluded. An earlier analysis of 500 to 600 of the donors classified V segments as functional when productive rearrangements were above 56.7% and as segregating when the standard deviation between donors was above 5%. To diagnose cytomegalovirus status from the catalog of TCR beta chain sequences, a statistical classification framework was built. In a later analysis, TCR nucleotide sequences were compared against IMGT/GENE-DB human TR gene sequences so that V and J genes could be assigned. Using the TCRdist pipeline, a later analysis assigned CDR3 sequences along with most-parsimonious VDJ recombination scenarios. In a later analysis, every TCR beta chain was defined by the combination of its CDR3 amino acid sequence and its V-gene family, and reads without a unique V-gene family were dropped. To address suspected cross-contamination and a sequencing artifact, a later analysis removed approximately 600 highly shared, low-generation-probability nucleotide sequences. In a later analysis, a clonal expansion index was calculated for each public chain from normalized within-repertoire ranks of inferred template counts. In a later analysis, generation probabilities were computed using a VDJ recombination model fitted to out-of-frame rearrangements, and the results were checked against IGoR. In a later analysis, TCR-TCR, TCR-HLA and TCR-CMV co-occurrence was scored with hypergeometric tests, and a repertoire-size bias correction was applied to TCR pairs. In a later analysis, false discovery rates were estimated by permuting HLA or CMV assignments 20 times. A later analysis grouped co-occurring TCRs with DBSCAN, adding TCRdist sequence similarity when clustering within HLA-allele-positive subsets. Repertoires with fewer than 30,000 or more than 120,000 public chains were left out of co-occurrence clustering, as were a handful of repertoires with anomalous nucleotide sharing. TCRdb mirrors the immuneACCESS table, restricted to in-frame sequences. Some clones are absent from its copies; in checked studies, under half trace to an unresolved V gene, and the reason for the others is unknown. D and trimming were read from the DNA, whereas the V and J calls and clone size are those reported in that table. This sample is represented by roughly 120,000 clones; roughly 78% of them were singletons. The ten largest clones add up to 1% to 1.5% of the sample.

On the study overall, not on this receptor specifically: Presence/absence analyses assumed roughly uniform sequencing depth across donors, an assumption that may not hold. Because HLA typing was missing for some donors at each locus, association tests included only the typed subset. In a later analysis, most CMV-associated TCR beta chains were found to appear HLA-restricted, with HLA associations seemingly driven largely by CMV exposure. For the cohort, immune exposure information was limited to CMV serostatus. In a later analysis, TCR association rates were found to vary across HLA loci, with the most associated TCRs seen for DRB1 alleles and the fewest for HLA-C alleles. Because the 87-base-pair reads could not distinguish some IMGT-functional V segments, including TRBV6-2 and TRBV6-3, those segments were excluded. According to a later genetic analysis, donors in an Asian-associated ancestry cluster had fewer N-insertions in productive TCRs than the approximately 700-donor mean. When HLA alleles, especially DR and DQ, strongly co-occurred, attributing TCR associations to individual alleles was difficult. In this cohort, only TCR beta chains were sequenced, and detectable features were limited by the absence of alpha or paired-chain data. In a later analysis, HLA-associated TCR beta chains showed more clonal expansion and lower generation probabilities than non-associated chains that were equally common. According to the authors, the approach could potentially be generalized to other disease states and immunological phenotypes. Because counts were too low, around 17 rarely observed V segments, including chromosome 9 orphons, were left out of the earlier analysis of approximately 580 of the donors. An earlier analysis of approximately 600 of the donors showed that most TCR beta V segments appeared in productive rearrangements either about 87% or about 30% of the time, which broadly matched IMGT annotations. Correlated functional status among segregating V segments might be attributable to linkage disequilibrium, but an unknown experimental factor could not be ruled out. A further reported finding was that TCR beta sequences accurately predicted the HLA-A and HLA-B alleles for most subjects in the first cohort. Across donors, most TCR sequences were observed very rarely, whereas some public TCRs were present in many individuals. V-gene and J-gene trimming of TCR beta chains was associated with a missense DCLRE1C variant in a later genetic analysis, and the association was replicated in an independent cohort. Specific HLA alleles were associated with 15,000 to 20,000 TCR beta sequences at a false discovery rate of 0.05 in a later analysis. A total of 150 or so TCR beta chains were listed by the study as associated with cytomegalovirus. In vitro tests confirmed that three of the cytomegalovirus-associated TCR beta chains recognize cytomegalovirus antigens. A group of highly shared sequence variants was considered likely to be a technical artifact of the sequencing pipeline. In both the original and validation cohorts, the classifier was reported to diagnose cytomegalovirus status with high specificity and sensitivity. In a later analysis, several top co-occurrence clusters were reported to appear linked to parvovirus B19, influenza, CMV and Epstein-Barr virus.

CDR1 SNHLY and CDR2 FYNNEI are derived from the germline V gene. V ends up 1 base short and J 3 bases short, with an unmatched junction base count of 0. Its CDR3 holds 14 amino acids, cysteine through phenylalanine. Of all the DNA, just the CDR3 is kept, 42 bases in frame from base 1. Note on this clone: The target of this receptor is not known. No much larger clone exists at a distance of one base, and base qualities are not known.

The TCR comes from a woman in her twenties or thirties in good health and CMV-seronegative. The sequencing input was PBMCs. The rearranged chain carries TRBV2 and TRBJ1-5; the junction holds 7 bases that match TRBD1. The CDR3 amino acid sequence is: CASSEEGANQPQHF. The bases read TGTGCCAGCAGTGAAGAGGGGGCCAATCAGCCCCAGCATTTT. With all but the CDR3 taken from the reference TRBV2 and TRBJ1-5 genes, the full variable domain is: EPEVTQTPSHQVTQMGQEVILRCVPISNHLYFYWYRQILGQKVEFLVSFYNNEISEKSEIFDDQFSVERPDGSNFTLKIRSTKLEDSAMYFCASSEEGANQPQHFGDGTRLSIL.